This is a list of T cell receptor beta chains from one sample in a study of T cell responses to AZD1222 COVID-19 vaccine. This table comes from immunoSEQ multiplex PCR, and its TCRdb copy is limited to in-frame clones, with some not included. The data contain about 120,000 clones, 89% of them singletons. The sequencing here drew on peripheral blood, taken on day 0 of AZD1222 vaccination. Source of these receptors: an adult in good health. CDR3s include the opening cysteine and the closing phenylalanine or tryptophan. The order of the fields is V gene, D gene, clone size, J gene, CDR3 length, CDR3 protein, CDR3 DNA. D genes are given only for firm matches. Rows give clone size only sometimes, using once, few, many, or a class for an expanded clone.

TRBV18	.	.	TRBJ1-3	17	CASSRNARTDSGNTIYF	TGTGCCAGCTCACGTAATGCCCGCACCGACTCTGGAAACACCATATATTTT
TRBV27	.	.	TRBJ1-5	15	CASSLSRYSNQPQHF	TGTGCCAGCAGTTTATCCAGGTATAGCAATCAGCCCCAGCATTTT
TRBV30	.	.	TRBJ1-3	14	CACPEESSGNTIYF	TGTGCCTGCCCAGAGGAGAGCTCTGGAAACACCATATATTTT
TRBV5-6	TRBD2	.	TRBJ2-1	15	CASSFGTSIYNEQFF	TGTGCCAGCAGCTTCGGGACTAGCATCTACAATGAGCAGTTCTTC
TRBV19	.	.	TRBJ1-5	14	CASSIIDRNQPQHF	TGTGCCAGTAGTATAATCGACCGCAATCAGCCCCAGCATTTT
TRBV24-1	TRBD1	.	TRBJ2-1	15	CATSAGGQGYNEQFF	TGTGCCACCAGTGCCGGGGGACAGGGTTACAATGAGCAGTTCTTC
TRBV5-1	.	once	TRBJ2-3	15	CASSSSVEFTDTQYF	TGCGCCAGCAGCTCCTCAGTTGAGTTCACAGATACGCAGTATTTT
TRBV7-2	.	.	TRBJ2-7	11	CASSPAYEQYF	TGTGCCAGCAGCCCTGCCTACGAGCAGTACTTC
TRBV6-5	.	.	TRBJ1-4	15	CASSPQGGTNEKLFF	TGTGCCAGCAGCCCACAGGGTGGTACTAATGAAAAACTGTTTTTT
TRBV7-2	TRBD1	.	TRBJ2-7	15	CASSSPGQGTYEQYF	TGTGCCAGCAGCTCGCCGGGACAGGGAACCTACGAGCAGTACTTC
TRBV18	TRBD2	.	TRBJ2-5	17	CASSLRLGSGVQETQYF	TGTGCCAGCTCACTCCGACTCGGTAGCGGGGTACAAGAGACCCAGTACTTC
TRBV4-2	TRBD1	.	TRBJ1-1	13	CASSQDRDRGAFF	TGTGCCAGCAGCCAAGACCGGGACAGGGGAGCTTTCTTT
TRBV28	.	.	TRBJ1-6	16	CASSLGGRRGDSPLHF	TGTGCCAGCAGTTTGGGGGGGCGGAGGGGAGATTCACCCCTCCACTTT
TRBV3-1/TRBV3-2	.	.	TRBJ2-7	12	CASSYAGGEQYF	TGTGCCAGCAGTTACGCCGGGGGCGAGCAGTACTTC
TRBV5-1	.	.	TRBJ2-1	16	CASSLPVGGSHNEQFF	TGCGCCAGCAGCCTGCCGGTGGGCGGGTCCCACAATGAGCAGTTCTTC
TRBV2	.	.	TRBJ2-5	11	CASSEWETQYF	TGTGCCAGCAGTGAATGGGAGACCCAGTACTTC
TRBV2	.	.	TRBJ2-2	17	CASNWGLARIDTGELFF	TGTGCCAGCAATTGGGGTCTAGCGCGTATCGACACCGGGGAGCTGTTTTTT
TRBV6-5	.	.	TRBJ2-7	13	CASRPGPSYEQYF	TGTGCCAGCAGACCCGGGCCCTCCTACGAGCAGTACTTC
TRBV25-1	.	.	TRBJ1-2	14	CASSEWRQNYGYTF	TGTGCCAGCAGTGAGTGGAGACAGAACTATGGCTACACCTTC
TRBV6-5	.	.	TRBJ2-7	15	CASSPASASKYEQYF	TGTGCCAGCAGTCCTGCCTCGGCCTCGAAGTACGAGCAGTACTTC
TRBV30	TRBD2	.	TRBJ2-1	15	CAWSVLAGTYNEQFF	TGTGCCTGGAGTGTTCTAGCGGGAACCTACAATGAGCAGTTCTTC
TRBV27	.	.	TRBJ1-5	16	CASSRAGHSTGGPQHF	TGTGCCAGCAGCCGGGCGGGACACAGTACAGGCGGGCCCCAGCATTTT
TRBV6-2/TRBV6-3	.	.	TRBJ1-5	14	CASSYPQSSQPQHF	TGTGCCAGCAGTTACCCACAGAGTAGTCAGCCCCAGCATTTT
TRBV7-6	.	.	TRBJ1-2	13	CASSSDPLHGYTF	TGTGCCAGCAGCTCAGACCCTCTGCATGGCTACACCTTC
TRBV19	TRBD1	.	TRBJ1-6	15	CASSLQGKDNSPLHF	TGTGCCAGTAGCCTACAGGGGAAAGATAATTCACCCCTCCACTTT
TRBV2	TRBD1	.	TRBJ1-6	17	CASSRDRLSSYNSPLHF	TGTGCCAGCAGTCGGGACAGGCTGAGCTCCTATAATTCACCCCTCCACTTT
TRBV9	.	.	TRBJ2-7	15	CASSPGPRQDYEQYF	TGTGCCAGCAGCCCCGGACCCCGGCAGGATTACGAGCAGTACTTC
TRBV19	TRBD1	.	TRBJ1-2	15	CASSNRRTGNYGYTF	TGTGCCAGTAGTAACCGCCGGACAGGAAACTATGGCTACACCTTC
TRBV7-9	TRBD1	.	TRBJ1-2	15	CASSLGEGQIYGYTF	TGTGCCAGCAGCTTAGGAGAGGGACAGATCTATGGCTACACCTTC
TRBV3-1/TRBV3-2	.	.	TRBJ2-2	14	CASSPPGITGELFF	TGTGCCAGCAGCCCCCCCGGGATAACCGGGGAGCTGTTTTTT
TRBV29-1	TRBD2	.	TRBJ2-1	13	CSVASGVYNEQFF	TGCAGCGTAGCTAGCGGGGTCTACAATGAGCAGTTCTTC
TRBV18	.	.	TRBJ2-7	14	CASSPRPGTYEQYF	TGTGCCAGCTCACCACGGCCAGGGACGTACGAGCAGTACTTC
TRBV28	.	.	TRBJ1-1	13	CASSFSTNTEAFF	TGTGCCAGCAGTTTCAGCACGAACACTGAAGCTTTCTTT
TRBV19	TRBD1	.	TRBJ1-2	16	CASSISGTGRNYGYTF	TGTGCCAGTAGTATCTCCGGGACAGGAAGGAACTATGGCTACACCTTC
TRBV20-1	.	.	TRBJ1-2	13	CSASKGGNYGYTF	TGCAGTGCTAGTAAAGGGGGAAACTATGGCTACACCTTC
TRBV27	TRBD2	once	TRBJ2-1	15	CASSPGLAIYNEQFF	TGTGCCAGCAGTCCCGGACTAGCGATCTACAATGAGCAGTTCTTC
TRBV5-1	.	once	TRBJ1-1	14	CASRPGRSNTEAFF	TGCGCCAGCAGGCCTGGCAGGTCAAACACTGAAGCTTTCTTT
TRBV30	.	.	TRBJ2-7	13	CAWSPGGGYEQYF	TGTGCCTGGAGCCCGGGTGGAGGGTACGAGCAGTACTTC
TRBV25-1	.	few	TRBJ1-6	14	CASSGTGYNSPLHF	TGTGCCAGCAGTGGGACGGGCTATAATTCACCCCTCCACTTT
TRBV20-1	TRBD1	few	TRBJ1-6	14	CSASPGQGRSPLHF	TGCAGTGCTAGTCCGGGACAGGGTCGTTCACCCCTCCACTTT
TRBV6-4	.	.	TRBJ2-3	13	CASSEDSTDTQYF	TGTGCCAGCAGTGAGGACAGCACAGATACGCAGTATTTT
TRBV11-2	TRBD1	.	TRBJ2-7	16	CASSQRGGTGAYEQYF	TGTGCCAGCAGCCAAAGGGGCGGGACAGGGGCGTACGAGCAGTACTTC
TRBV27	.	once	TRBJ1-2	15	CASNPGPGEVYGYTF	TGTGCCAGCAACCCGGGGCCAGGGGAGGTCTATGGCTACACCTTC
TRBV2	TRBD1	.	TRBJ1-2	14	CASSVSTGGHGYTF	TGTGCCAGCAGTGTATCAACAGGGGGCCATGGCTACACCTTC
TRBV11-2	.	.	TRBJ1-2	14	CASTPTAQSYGYTF	TGTGCCAGCACCCCTACGGCACAGAGCTATGGCTACACCTTC
TRBV6-5	.	.	TRBJ1-6	15	CASSYSGADNSPLHF	TGTGCCAGCAGTTACTCCGGGGCCGATAATTCACCCCTCCACTTT
TRBV5-3	TRBD1	.	TRBJ1-1	15	CARSLQGAKNTEAFF	TGTGCCAGAAGCTTGCAGGGGGCGAAGAACACTGAAGCTTTCTTT
TRBV21-1	.	.	TRBJ1-5	17	CASSKYWKGPSNQPQHF	TGTGCCAGCAGCAAATATTGGAAGGGACCGAGCAATCAGCCCCAGCATTTT
TRBV18	.	.	TRBJ2-5	12	CASSPSGETQYF	TGTGCCAGCTCACCAAGCGGGGAGACCCAGTACTTC
TRBV4-1	.	.	TRBJ1-1	15	CASSQDDSLGTEAFF	TGCGCCAGCAGCCAAGACGACAGTCTAGGCACTGAAGCTTTCTTT
TRBV5-6	.	.	TRBJ2-1	14	CASSLAPSFHEQFF	TGTGCCAGCAGCTTGGCCCCGAGTTTCCATGAGCAGTTCTTC
TRBV28	TRBD1	.	TRBJ1-5	16	CASRRQGAVSNQPQHF	TGTGCCAGCAGAAGACAGGGGGCAGTTAGCAATCAGCCCCAGCATTTT
TRBV12-5	TRBD1	.	TRBJ1-4	17	CASGTGGQGGPNEKLFF	TGTGCTAGTGGCACGGGGGGACAGGGTGGTCCAAATGAAAAACTGTTTTTT
TRBV29-1	TRBD1	.	TRBJ1-2	13	CSAPSTGRLGYTF	TGCAGCGCCCCTTCGACAGGGAGGTTGGGCTACACCTTC
TRBV5-1	.	.	TRBJ1-6	14	CASSLGQEVSPLHF	TGCGCCAGCAGCTTGGGACAGGAGGTGTCACCCCTCCACTTT
TRBV3-1/TRBV3-2	TRBD2	.	TRBJ2-1	15	CASSHRTSGNNEQFF	TGTGCCAGCAGCCATCGGACTAGCGGAAACAATGAGCAGTTCTTC
TRBV6-5	.	.	TRBJ1-1	14	CASSYSGSNTEAFF	TGTGCCAGCAGTTACTCGGGATCGAACACTGAAGCTTTCTTT